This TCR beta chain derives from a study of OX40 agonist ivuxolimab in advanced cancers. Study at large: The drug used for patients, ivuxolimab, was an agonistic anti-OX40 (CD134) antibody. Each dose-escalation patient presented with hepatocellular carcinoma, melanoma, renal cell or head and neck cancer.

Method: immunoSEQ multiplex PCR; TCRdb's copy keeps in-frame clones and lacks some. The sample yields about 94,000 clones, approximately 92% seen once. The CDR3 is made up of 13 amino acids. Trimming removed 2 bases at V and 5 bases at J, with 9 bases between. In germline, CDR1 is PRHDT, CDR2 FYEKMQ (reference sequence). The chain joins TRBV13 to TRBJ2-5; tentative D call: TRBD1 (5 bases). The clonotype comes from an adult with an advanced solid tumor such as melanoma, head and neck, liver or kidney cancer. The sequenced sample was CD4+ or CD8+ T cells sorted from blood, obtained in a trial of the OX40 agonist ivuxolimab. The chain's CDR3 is CASSLTGSETQYF. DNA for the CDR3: TGTGCCAGCAGCTTAACAGGCAGTGAGACCCAGTACTTC.